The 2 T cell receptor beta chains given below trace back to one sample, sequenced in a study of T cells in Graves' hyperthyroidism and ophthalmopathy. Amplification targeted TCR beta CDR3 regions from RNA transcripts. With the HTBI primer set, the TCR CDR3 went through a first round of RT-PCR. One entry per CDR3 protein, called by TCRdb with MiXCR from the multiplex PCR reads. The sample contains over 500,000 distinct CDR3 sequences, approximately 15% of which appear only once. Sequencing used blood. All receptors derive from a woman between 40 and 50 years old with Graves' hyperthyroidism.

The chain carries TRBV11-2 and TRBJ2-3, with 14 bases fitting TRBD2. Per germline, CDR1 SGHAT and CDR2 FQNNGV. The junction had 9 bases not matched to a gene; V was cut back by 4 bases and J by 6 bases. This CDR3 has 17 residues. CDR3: CASSSVMGLAGVDTQYF. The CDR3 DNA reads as TGTGCCAGCAGCTCAGTTATGGGACTAGCGGGAGTGGATACGCAGTATTTT.

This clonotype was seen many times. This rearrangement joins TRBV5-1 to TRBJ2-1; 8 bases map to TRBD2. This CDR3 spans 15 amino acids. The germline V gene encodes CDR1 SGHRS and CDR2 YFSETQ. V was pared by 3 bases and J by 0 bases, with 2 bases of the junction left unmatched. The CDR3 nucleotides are TGCGCCAGCAGCTCGGGGGGGAGCTCCTACAATGAGCAGTTCTTC. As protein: CASSSGGSSYNEQFF.